A single T cell receptor (beta chain) is shown here with its context. The data belong to a study of blood T cell repertoires in COVID-19. Study overall: Samples came from the United States, Italy and Spain, spanning acute and convalescent COVID-19. T cells, B-cell-depleted T cells, or PBMCs supplied cDNA or gDNA.

Data came from immunoSEQ multiplex PCR; TCRdb stores just in-frame clones and leaves some out. The table has some 140,000 clones, around 89% seen once. The sample consisted of peripheral blood. The clonotype was recovered from a man aged 50 or older with active or convalescent COVID-19.

The CDR3 region is CASSPPDTYEQYF. The CDR3 nucleotides read TGTGCCAGCAGCCCGCCAGACACCTACGAGCAGTACTTC. V is TRBV7-6 and J is TRBJ2-7; no firm D call. Germline V lookup: CDR1 SGHVS, CDR2 FNYEAQ. This CDR3 spans 13 amino acids. Trimming pared 5 bases from V and 2 bases from J, leaving 10 bases between.